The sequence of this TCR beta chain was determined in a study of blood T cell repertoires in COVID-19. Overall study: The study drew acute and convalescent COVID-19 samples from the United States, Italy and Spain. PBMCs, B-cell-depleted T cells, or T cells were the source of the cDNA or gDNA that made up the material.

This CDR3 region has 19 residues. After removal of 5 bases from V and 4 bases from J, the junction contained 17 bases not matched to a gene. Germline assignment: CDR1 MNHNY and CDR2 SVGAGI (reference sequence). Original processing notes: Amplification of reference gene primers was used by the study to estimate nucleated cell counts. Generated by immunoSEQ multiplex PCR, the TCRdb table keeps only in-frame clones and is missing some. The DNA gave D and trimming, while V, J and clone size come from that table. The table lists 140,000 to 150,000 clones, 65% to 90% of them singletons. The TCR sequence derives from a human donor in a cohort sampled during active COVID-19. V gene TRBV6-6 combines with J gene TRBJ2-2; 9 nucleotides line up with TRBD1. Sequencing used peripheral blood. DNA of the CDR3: TGTGCCAGCAGTCCAAGGACAGGGGCCTGGATTTTTGTCACCGGGGAGCTGTTTTTT. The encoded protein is CASSPRTGAWIFVTGELFF.